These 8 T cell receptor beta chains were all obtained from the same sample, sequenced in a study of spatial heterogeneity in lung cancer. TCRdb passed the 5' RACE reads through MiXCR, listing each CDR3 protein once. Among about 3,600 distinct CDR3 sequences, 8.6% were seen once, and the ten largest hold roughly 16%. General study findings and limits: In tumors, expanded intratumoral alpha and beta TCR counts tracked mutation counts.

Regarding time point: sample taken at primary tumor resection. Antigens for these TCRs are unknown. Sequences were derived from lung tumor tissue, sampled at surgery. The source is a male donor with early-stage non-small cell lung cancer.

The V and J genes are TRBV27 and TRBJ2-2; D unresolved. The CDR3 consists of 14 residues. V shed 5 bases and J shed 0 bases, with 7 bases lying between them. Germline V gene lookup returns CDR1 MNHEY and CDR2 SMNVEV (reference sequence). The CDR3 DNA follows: TGTGCCAGCAGTATACTACCGAACACCGGGGAGCTGTTTTTT. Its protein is CASSILPNTGELFF.

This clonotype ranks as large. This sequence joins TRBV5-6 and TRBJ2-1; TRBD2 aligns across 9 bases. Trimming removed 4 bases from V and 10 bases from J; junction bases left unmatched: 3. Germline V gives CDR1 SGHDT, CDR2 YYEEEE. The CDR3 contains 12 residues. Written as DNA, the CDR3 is TGTGCCAGCAGCCAAGGGACTAGCGAGCAGTTCTTC. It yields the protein CASSQGTSEQFF.

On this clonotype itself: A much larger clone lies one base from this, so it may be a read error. The CDR3 nucleotides are TGCGCCAGCAGCCCGGGACTCAGGAACACTAAAGCTTTCTTT. Its translation: CASSPGLRNTKAFF. The chain has TRBV5-1 and TRBJ1-1; the D gene is possibly TRBD1 (5 bases). Germline lookup yields CDR1 SGHRS and CDR2 YFSETQ. CDR3 length: 14 amino acids.

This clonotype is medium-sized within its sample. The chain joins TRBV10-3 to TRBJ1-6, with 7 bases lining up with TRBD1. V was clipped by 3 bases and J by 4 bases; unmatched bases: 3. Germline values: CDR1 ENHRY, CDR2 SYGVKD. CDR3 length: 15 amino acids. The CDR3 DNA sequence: TGTGCCATCAGTGATCCGGGACAGTATAATTCACCCCTCCACTTT. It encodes CAISDPGQYNSPLHF.

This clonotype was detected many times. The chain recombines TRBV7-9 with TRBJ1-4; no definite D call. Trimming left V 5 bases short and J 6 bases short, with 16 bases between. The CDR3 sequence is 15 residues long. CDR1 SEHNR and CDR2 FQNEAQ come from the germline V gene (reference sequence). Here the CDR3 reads CASSVIFRSDEKLFF. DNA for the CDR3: TGTGCCAGCAGCGTTATATTTCGCTCGGATGAAAAACTGTTTTTT. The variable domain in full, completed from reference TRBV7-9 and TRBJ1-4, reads DTGVSQNPRHKITKRGQNVTFRCDPISEHNRLYWYRQTLGQGPEFLTYFQNEAQLEKSRLLSDRFSAERPKGSFSTLEIQRTEQGDSAMYLCASSVIFRSDEKLFFGSGTQLSVL.

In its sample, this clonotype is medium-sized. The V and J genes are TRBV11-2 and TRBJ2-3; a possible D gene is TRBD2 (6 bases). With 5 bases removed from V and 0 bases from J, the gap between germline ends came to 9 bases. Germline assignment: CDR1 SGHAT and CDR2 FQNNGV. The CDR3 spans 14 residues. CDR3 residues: CASSPAGSTDTQYF. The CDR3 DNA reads TGTGCCAGCAGCCCCGCGGGAAGCACAGATACGCAGTATTTT.

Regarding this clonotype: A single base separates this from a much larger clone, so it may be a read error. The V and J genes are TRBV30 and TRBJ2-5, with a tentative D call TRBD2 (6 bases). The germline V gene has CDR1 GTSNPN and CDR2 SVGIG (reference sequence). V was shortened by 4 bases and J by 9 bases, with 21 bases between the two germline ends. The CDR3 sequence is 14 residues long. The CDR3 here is CAWKADWRGESQYF. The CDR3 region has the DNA TGTGCCTGGAAGGCCGACTGGAGGGGTGAGTCCCAGTACTTC.

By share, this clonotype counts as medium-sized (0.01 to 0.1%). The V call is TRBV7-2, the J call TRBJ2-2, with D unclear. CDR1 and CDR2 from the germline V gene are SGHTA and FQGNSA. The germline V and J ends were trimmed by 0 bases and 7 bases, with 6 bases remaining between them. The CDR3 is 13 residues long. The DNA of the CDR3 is TGTGCCAGCAGCTTAGCCCGAGTCGGGGAGCTGTTTTTT. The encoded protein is CASSLARVGELFF.